This T cell receptor beta chain was recovered during a study of CD8 T cells in Susac syndrome. After extraction with the RNeasy kit, about 0.45 to 1 ug of the RNA was reverse transcribed using random hexamers. TCRdb passed the immunoSEQ multiplex PCR reads through MiXCR, listing each CDR3 protein once. Among about 94,000 distinct CDR3 sequences listed, about 95% were seen once. The CDR3 is 15 residues long. V lost 5 bases to trimming and J lost 3 bases; unmatched junction nucleotides: 6. Germline lookup yields CDR1 SGHNT and CDR2 YYREEE (reference sequence). This TCR was sampled from a human donor with Susac syndrome. The sequenced sample consisted of CD4+ T cells from PBMCs. This chain connects TRBV5-4 to TRBJ1-5, with 9 bases lining up with TRBD1. CDR3 protein: CASSPGTGNNQPQHF. As DNA, the CDR3 is TGTGCCAGCAGTCCCGGGACAGGGAACAATCAGCCCCAGCATTTT.